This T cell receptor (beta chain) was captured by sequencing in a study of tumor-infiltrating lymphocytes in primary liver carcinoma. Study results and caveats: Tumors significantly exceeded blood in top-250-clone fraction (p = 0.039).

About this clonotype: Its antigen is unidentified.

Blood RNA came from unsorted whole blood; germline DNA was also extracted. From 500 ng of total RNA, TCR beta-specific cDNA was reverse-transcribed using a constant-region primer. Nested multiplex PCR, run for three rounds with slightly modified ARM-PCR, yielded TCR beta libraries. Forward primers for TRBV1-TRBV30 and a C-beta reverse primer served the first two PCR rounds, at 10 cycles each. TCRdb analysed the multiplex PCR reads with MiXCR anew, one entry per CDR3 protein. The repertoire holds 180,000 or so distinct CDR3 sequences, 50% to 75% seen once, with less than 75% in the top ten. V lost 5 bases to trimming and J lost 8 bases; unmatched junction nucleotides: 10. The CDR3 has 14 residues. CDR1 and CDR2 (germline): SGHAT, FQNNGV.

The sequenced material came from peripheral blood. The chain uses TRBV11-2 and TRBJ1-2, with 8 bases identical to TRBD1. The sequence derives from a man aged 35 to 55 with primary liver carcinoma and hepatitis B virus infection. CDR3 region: CASSRLQGDGGYTF. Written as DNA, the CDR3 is TGTGCCAGCAGCCGATTACAGGGGGATGGCGGCTACACCTTC.